The entry below describes one T cell receptor beta chain. Assay: immunoSEQ multiplex PCR; the TCRdb copy retains only in-frame clones and omits some. Of some 23,000 clones listed, just under 95% are singletons. CDR1 is SGHDN, CDR2 FVKESK, per germline. V dropped 1 base and J dropped 5; count of bases not matched to a gene: 12. The CDR3 contains 18 residues. Genomic DNA came from blood conventional CD4+ T cells gated CD25-low CD127-high. These data belong to a study of regulatory and conventional T cells in RAG deficiency. These same records also appear under a second study, on regulatory T cells. That report adds: The primer mix had 52 TRBV and 13 TRBJ primers.

Sequencing used CD4+ T cells sorted from blood. The source of this sequence is a human donor in good health. This rearrangement joins TRBV14 to TRBJ2-1; 9 nucleotides line up with TRBD2. The CDR3 bases are TGTGCCAGCAGCCAAGGACTAGCGGCCACCCCATTGGACAATGAGCAGTTCTTC. Translated, it gives CASSQGLAATPLDNEQFF. The complete variable domain, with remaining parts taken from reference TRBV14 and TRBJ2-1, reads EAGVTQFPSHSVIEKGQTVTLRCDPISGHDNLYWYRRVMGKEIKFLLHFVKESKQDESGMPNNRFLAERTGGTYSTLKVQPAELEDSGVYFCASSQGLAATPLDNEQFFGPGTRLTVL.